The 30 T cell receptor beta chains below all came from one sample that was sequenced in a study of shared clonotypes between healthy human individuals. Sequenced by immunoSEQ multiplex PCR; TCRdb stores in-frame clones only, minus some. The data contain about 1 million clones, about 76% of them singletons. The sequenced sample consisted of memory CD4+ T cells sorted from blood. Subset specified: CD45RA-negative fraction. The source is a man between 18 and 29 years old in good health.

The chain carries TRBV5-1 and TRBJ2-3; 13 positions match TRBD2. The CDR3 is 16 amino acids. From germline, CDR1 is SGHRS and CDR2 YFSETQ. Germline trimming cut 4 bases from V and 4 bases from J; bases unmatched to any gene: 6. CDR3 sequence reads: CASSGWTSGRPDTQYF. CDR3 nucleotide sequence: TGCGCCAGCAGCGGATGGACTAGCGGGAGACCAGATACGCAGTATTTT.

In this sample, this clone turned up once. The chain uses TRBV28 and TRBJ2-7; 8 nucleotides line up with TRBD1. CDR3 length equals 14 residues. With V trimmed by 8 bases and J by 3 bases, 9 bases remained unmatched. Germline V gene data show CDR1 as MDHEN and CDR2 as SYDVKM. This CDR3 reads CASLGQGEFYEQYF. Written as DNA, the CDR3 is TGTGCCAGCCTAGGACAGGGAGAATTCTACGAGCAGTACTTC.

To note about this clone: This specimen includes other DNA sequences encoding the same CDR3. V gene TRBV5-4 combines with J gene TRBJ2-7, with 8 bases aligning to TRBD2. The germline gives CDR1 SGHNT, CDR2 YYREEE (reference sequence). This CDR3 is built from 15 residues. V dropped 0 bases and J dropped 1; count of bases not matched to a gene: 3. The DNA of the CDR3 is TGTGCCAGCAGCTTGGGGGCGGGGGGTTCCTACGAGCAGTACTTC. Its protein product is CASSLGAGGSYEQYF.

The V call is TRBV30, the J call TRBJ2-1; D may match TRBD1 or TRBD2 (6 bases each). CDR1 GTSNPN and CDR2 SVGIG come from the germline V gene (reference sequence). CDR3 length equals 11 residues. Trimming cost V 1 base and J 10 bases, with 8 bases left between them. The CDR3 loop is CAWSEGGEQFF. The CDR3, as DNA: TGTGCCTGGAGTGAGGGGGGCGAGCAGTTCTTC.

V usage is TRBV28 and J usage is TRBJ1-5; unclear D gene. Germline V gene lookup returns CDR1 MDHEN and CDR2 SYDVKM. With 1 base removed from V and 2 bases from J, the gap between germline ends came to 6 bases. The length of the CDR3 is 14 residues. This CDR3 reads CASSLFRGNQPQHF. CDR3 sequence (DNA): TGTGCCAGCAGTTTATTTCGGGGCAATCAGCCCCAGCATTTT. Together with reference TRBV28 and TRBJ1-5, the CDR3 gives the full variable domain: DVKVTQSSRYLVKRTGEKVFLECVQDMDHENMFWYRQDPGLGLRLIYFSYDVKMKEKGDIPEGYSVSREKKERFSLILESASTNQTSMYLCASSLFRGNQPQHFGDGTRLSIL.

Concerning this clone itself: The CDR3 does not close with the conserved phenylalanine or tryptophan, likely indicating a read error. CDR3 in DNA: TGTGCCAGCAGCCCTCTAGGACAGTTGAACACTGAAGCTTTCATT. Translating gives CASSPLGQLNTEAFI. The V gene is TRBV5-8, the J gene TRBJ1-1; TRBD1 is a possible D gene (6 bases). CDR1 and CDR2 (germline): SGHTS, YDEGEE. The length of the CDR3 is 15 residues. The V and J ends lost 4 bases and 0 bases respectively, with 13 bases between them.

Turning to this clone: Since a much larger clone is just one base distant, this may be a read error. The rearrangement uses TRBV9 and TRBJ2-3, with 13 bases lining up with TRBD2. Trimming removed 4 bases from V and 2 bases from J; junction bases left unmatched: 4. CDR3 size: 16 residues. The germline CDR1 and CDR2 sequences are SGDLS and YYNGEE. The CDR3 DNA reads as TGTGCCAGCAGCCCCGGGACTAGCGGGGTCACAGATACGCAGTATTTT. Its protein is CASSPGTSGVTDTQYF.

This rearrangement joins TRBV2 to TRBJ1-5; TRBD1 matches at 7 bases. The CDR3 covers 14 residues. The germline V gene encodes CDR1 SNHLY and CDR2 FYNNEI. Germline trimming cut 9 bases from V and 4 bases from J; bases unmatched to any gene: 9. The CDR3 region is CASSRQGLNQPQHF. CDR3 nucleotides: TGTGCCAGTAGTAGACAGGGCCTAAATCAGCCCCAGCATTTT.

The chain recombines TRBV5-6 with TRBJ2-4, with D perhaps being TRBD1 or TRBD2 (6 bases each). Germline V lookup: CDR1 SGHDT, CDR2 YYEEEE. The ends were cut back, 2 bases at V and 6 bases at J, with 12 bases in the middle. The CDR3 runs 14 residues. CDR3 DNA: TGTGCCAGCAGCTTCAGAGAGGGGGGAAACATTCAGTACTTC. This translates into CASSFREGGNIQYF. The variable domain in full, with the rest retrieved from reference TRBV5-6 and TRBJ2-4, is DAGVTQSPTHLIKTRGQQVTLRCSPKSGHDTVSWYQQALGQGPQFIFQYYEEEERQRGNFPDRFSGHQFPNYSSELNVNALLLGDSALYLCASSFREGGNIQYFGAGTRLSVL.

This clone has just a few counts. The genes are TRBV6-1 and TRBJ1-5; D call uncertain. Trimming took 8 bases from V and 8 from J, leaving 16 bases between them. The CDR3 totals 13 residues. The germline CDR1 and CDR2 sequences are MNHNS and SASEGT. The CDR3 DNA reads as TGTGCCAGCCGGGCCTCGGCGGATAAGCCCCAGCATTTT. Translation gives CASRASADKPQHF.

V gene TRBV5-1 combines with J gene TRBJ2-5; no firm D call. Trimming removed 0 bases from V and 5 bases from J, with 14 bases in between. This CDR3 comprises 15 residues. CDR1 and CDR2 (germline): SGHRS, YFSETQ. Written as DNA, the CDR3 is TGCGCCAGCAGCTTGGAGGCGGCTTCTCATGAGACCCAGTACTTC. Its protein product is CASSLEAASHETQYF. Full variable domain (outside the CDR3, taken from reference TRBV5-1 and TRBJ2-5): KAGVTQTPRYLIKTRGQQVTLSCSPISGHRSVSWYQQTPGQGLQFLFEYFSETQRNKGNFPGRFSGRQFSNSRSEMNVSTLELGDSALYLCASSLEAASHETQYFGPGTRLLVL.

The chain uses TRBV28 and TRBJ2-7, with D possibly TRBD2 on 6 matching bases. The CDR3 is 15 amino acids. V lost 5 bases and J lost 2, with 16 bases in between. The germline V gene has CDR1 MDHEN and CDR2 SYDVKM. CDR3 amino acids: CASSPRDFPTYEQYF. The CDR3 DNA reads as TGTGCCAGCAGTCCCCGGGACTTCCCTACCTACGAGCAGTACTTC.

The CDR3 region is CASIMRGEQFF. In DNA form, the CDR3 reads TGTGCCAGCATTATGAGGGGGGAGCAGTTCTTC. J is TRBJ2-1 and V is TRBV6-1; TRBD1 is a possible D gene (6 bases). CDR1 is MNHNS and CDR2 is SASEGT in the germline V gene. Trimming stripped 7 bases from V and 10 bases from J, with 11 bases between. CDR3 length equals 11 residues.

CDR3 DNA: TGCGCCAGCAGCCAAGGAAGGACGGAGACCTACAATGAGCAGTTCTTC. This encodes CASSQGRTETYNEQFF. The V gene is TRBV4-1, the J gene TRBJ2-1; D unresolved. The CDR3 contains 16 residues. Trimming cost V 1 base and J 2 bases, with 12 bases left between them. CDR1 and CDR2 from the germline V gene are MGHRA and YSYEKL.

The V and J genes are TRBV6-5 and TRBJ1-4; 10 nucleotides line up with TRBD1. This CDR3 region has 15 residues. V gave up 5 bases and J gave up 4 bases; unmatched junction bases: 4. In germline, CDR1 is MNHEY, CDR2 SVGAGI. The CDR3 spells CASSPGQGLNEKLFF. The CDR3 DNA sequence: TGTGCCAGCAGTCCGGGACAGGGGCTTAATGAAAAACTGTTTTTT.

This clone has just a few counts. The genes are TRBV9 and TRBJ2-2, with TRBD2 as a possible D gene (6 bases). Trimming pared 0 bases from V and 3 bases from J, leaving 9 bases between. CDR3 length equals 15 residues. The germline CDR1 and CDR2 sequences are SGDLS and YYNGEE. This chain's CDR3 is CASSVGLGHTGELFF. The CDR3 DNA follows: TGTGCCAGCAGCGTAGGACTAGGACACACCGGGGAGCTGTTTTTT.

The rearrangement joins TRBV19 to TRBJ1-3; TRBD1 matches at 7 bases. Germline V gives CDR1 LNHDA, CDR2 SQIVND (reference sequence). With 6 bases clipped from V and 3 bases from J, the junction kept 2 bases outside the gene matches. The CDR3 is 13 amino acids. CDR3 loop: CASRPGGGNTIYF. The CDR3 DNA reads TGTGCCAGTAGACCAGGGGGTGGAAACACCATATATTTT.

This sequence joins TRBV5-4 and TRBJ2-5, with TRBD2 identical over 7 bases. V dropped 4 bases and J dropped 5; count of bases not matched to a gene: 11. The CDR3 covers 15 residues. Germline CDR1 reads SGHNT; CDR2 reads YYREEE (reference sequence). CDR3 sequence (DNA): TGTGCCAGCAGCCGGACTAGTGGGGCGAGGGAGACCCAGTACTTC. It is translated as CASSRTSGARETQYF.

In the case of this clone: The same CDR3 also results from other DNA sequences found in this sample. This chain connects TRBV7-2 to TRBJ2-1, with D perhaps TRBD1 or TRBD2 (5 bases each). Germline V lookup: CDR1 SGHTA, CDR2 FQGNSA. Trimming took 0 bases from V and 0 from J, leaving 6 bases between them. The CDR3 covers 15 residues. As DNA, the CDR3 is TGTGCCAGCAGCTTAGCGAGGGGCTCCTACAATGAGCAGTTCTTC. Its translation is CASSLARGSYNEQFF.

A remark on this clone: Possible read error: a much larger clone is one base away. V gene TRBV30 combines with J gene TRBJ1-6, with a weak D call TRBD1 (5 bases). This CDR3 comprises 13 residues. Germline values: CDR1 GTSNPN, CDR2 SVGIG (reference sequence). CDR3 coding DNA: TGTGCCCGGAGTGCAGGGTCGGGTTCACCCCTCCACTTT. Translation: CARSAGSGSPLHF.

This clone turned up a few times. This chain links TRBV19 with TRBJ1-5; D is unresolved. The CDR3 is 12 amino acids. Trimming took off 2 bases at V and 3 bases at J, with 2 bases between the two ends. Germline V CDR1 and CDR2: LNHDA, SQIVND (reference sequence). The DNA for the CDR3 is TGTGCCAGTAGTATAATCAATCAGCCCCAGCATTTT. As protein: CASSIINQPQHF.

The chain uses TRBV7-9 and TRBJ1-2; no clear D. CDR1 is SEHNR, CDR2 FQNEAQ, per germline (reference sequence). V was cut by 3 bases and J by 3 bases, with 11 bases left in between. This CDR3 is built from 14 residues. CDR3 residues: CASSLEGHYYGYTF. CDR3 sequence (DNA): TGTGCCAGCAGCTTGGAGGGCCACTACTATGGCTACACCTTC.

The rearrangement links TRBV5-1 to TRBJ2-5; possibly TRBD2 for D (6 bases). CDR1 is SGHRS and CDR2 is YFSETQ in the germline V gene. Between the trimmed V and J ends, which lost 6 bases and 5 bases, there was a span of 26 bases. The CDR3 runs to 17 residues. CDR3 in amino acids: CASTSQRWGDLQETQYF. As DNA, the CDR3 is TGCGCCAGCACCAGTCAAAGGTGGGGGGACCTCCAGGAGACCCAGTACTTC.

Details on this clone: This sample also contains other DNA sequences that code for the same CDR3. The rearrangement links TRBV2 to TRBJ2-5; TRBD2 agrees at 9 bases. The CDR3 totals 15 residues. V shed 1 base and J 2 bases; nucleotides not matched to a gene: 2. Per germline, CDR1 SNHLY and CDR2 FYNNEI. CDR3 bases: TGTGCCAGCAGTGAAGGCACTAGCGGGCAAGAGACCCAGTACTTC. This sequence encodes CASSEGTSGQETQYF. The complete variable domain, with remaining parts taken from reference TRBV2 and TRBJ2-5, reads EPEVTQTPSHQVTQMGQEVILRCVPISNHLYFYWYRQILGQKVEFLVSFYNNEISEKSEIFDDQFSVERPDGSNFTLKIRSTKLEDSAMYFCASSEGTSGQETQYFGPGTRLLVL.

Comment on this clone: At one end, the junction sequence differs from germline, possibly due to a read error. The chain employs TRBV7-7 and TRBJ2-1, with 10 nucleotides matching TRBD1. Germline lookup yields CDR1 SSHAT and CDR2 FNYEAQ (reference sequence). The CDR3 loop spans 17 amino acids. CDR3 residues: CASSLVYGTGAHNEQFF. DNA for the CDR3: TGTGCTAGCAGCTTAGTTTACGGGACAGGGGCACACAATGAGCAGTTCTTC.

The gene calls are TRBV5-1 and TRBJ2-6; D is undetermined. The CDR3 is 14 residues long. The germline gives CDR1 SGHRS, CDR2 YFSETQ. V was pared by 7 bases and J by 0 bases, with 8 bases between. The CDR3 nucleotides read TGCGCCAGCGCTCCTACCTCTGGGGCCAACGTCCTGACTTTC. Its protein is CASAPTSGANVLTF.

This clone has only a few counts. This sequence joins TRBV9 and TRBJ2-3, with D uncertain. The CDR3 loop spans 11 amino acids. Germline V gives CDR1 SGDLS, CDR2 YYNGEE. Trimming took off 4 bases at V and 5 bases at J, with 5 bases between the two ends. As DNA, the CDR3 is TGTGCCAGCAGCTTAAAAGATACGCAGTATTTT. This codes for CASSLKDTQYF. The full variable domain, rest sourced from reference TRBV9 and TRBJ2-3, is DSGVTQTPKHLITATGQRVTLRCSPRSGDLSVYWYQQSLDQGLQFLIQYYNGEERAKGNILERFSAQQFPDLHSELNLSSLELGDSALYFCASSLKDTQYFGPGTRLTVL.

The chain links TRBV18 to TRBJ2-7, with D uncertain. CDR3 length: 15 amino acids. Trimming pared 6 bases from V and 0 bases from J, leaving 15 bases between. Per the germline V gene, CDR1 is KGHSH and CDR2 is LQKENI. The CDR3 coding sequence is TGTGCCAGCTCCCCATGGCAGTCTTACTCCTACGAGCAGTACTTC. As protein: CASSPWQSYSYEQYF. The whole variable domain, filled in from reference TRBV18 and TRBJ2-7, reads NAGVMQNPRHLVRRRGQEARLRCSPMKGHSHVYWYRQLPEEGLKFMVYLQKENIIDESGMPKERFSAEFPKEGPSILRIQQVVRGDSAAYFCASSPWQSYSYEQYFGPGTRLTVT.

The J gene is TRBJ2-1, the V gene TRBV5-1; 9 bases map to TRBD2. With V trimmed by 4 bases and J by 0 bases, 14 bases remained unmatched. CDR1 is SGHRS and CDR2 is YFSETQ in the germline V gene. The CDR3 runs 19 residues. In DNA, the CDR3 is TGCGCCAGCAGCCGGATGGCTAGCGGGGTGAAAAGCTCCTACAATGAGCAGTTCTTC. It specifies CASSRMASGVKSSYNEQFF.

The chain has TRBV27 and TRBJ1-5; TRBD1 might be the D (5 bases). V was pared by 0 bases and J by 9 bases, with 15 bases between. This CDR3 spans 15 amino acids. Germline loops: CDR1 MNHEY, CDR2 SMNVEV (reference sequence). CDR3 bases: TGTGCCAGCAGTTTATCGTTAGACAGCCGAGGGCCCCAGCATTTT. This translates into CASSLSLDSRGPQHF.